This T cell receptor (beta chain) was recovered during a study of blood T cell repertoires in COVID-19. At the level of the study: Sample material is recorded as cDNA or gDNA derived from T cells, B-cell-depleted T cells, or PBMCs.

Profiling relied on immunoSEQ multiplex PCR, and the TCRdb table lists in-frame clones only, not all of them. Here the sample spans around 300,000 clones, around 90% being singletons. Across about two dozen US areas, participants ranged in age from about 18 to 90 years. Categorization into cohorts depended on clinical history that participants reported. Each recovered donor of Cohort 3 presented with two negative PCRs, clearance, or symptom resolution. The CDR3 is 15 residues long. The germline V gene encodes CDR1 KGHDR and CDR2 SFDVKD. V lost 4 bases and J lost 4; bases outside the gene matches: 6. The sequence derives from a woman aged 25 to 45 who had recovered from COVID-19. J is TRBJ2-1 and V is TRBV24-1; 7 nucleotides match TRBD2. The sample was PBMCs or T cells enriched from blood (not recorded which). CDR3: CATSEGASGYNEQFF. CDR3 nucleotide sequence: TGTGCCACCAGTGAAGGCGCTAGCGGATACAATGAGCAGTTCTTC.